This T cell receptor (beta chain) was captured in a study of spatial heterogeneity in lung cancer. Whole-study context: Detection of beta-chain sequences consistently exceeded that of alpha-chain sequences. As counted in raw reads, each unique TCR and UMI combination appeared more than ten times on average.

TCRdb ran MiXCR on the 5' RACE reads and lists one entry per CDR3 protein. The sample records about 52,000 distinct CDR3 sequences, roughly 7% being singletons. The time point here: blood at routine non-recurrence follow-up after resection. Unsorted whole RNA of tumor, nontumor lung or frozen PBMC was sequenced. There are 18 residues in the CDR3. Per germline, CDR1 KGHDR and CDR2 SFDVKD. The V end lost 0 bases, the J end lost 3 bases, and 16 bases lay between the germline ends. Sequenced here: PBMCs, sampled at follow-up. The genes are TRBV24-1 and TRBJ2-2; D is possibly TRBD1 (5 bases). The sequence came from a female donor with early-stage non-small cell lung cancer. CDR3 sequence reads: CATSDLSGLRVHTGELFF. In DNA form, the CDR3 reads TGTGCCACCAGTGATTTGTCAGGGCTTCGAGTTCACACCGGGGAGCTGTTTTTT.